This record looks at one T cell receptor (beta chain) sequence and its context. Its antigen has not been determined. Base qualities are missing; no much larger clone stands one base away. This sample was taken from a study of blood T cell repertoires in COVID-19 (dated by TCRdb to about 2020). With respect to the entire study: Samples covering the acute and convalescent phases of COVID-19 were provided by collaborators in the United States, Italy and Spain. The prospective study material was composed of cDNA or gDNA derived from T cells, B-cell-depleted T cells, or PBMCs. Sample metadata almost always included a de-identified subject ID, COVID-19 status, age in years and sex. The repertoires were released in a freely available public database meant as a resource for research on the immune response to SARS-CoV-2. Subjects who had been exposed to COVID-19, were actively infected with it, or had recovered from it provided the deeply sampled blood TCRbeta repertoires that made up the dataset. Where available, HLA class I and class II types were taken from metadata supplied by the sample provider and were not determined by assay-based typing. The samples were drawn from the first 160 participants of the ongoing ImmuneRACE study and from some 1,300 subjects provided by 6 global collaborators. The research as a whole found: The quantity of clinical and demographic metadata differed by source and by participant and was supplied without curation.

The immunoSEQ Assay, a bias-controlled multiplex PCR, was used to amplify TCRbeta CDR3 regions from genomic DNA. In the source study's methods: Within the assay, amplification of reference gene primers was used to estimate how many nucleated cells each sample contained. To quantify the absolute abundance of each unique TCRbeta CDR3 rearrangement, sequence reads were collapsed and filtered. For each sample, productive Simpson clonality was calculated by taking the square root of Simpson's diversity index across productive rearrangements. Drawn from immuneACCESS, this table holds only the in-frame rearrangements with V and J called that TCRdb kept. Clones are partly lost; checked studies trace under half to an unresolved V gene and leave the rest unexplained. V, J and clone size are those of that table, while D and trimming were read from the DNA. This sample gives around 120,000 clones in total; approximately 86% of them show up just once. Of the sample, 2.3% falls within the top ten clones.

From the cysteine up to the phenylalanine, the CDR3 has a length of 15 residues. The only DNA kept is the CDR3, 45 bases in frame from the first base. From a lookup of the germline V gene, CDR1 and CDR2 are ENHRY and SYGVKD. V ends up 2 bases short and J 1 base short, with an unmatched junction base count of 5. In the prospective study, participants were 18 to 89 years old, resided in under 30 geographic areas of the United States, and were enrolled through a virtual design. In the prospective study, participants were assigned to cohorts based on the clinical history participants reported in a screening survey and a study questionnaire. For ImmuneRACE Cohort 3, a participant was defined as recovered based on two consecutive negative NP/OP PCR tests, clearance by a healthcare professional, or resolution of symptoms. Each participant in the prospective study had whole blood, serum and a nasopharyngeal or oropharyngeal swab collected by mobile phlebotomists. Additional blood draws and questionnaires over a roughly two-month period could optionally be provided by prospective study participants. Prospective study blood samples were shipped either frozen or at room temperature before DNA extraction.

The sequencing sample was made of PBMCs or T cells enriched from blood (not recorded which). The source is a woman between 45 and 60 years old who had recovered from COVID-19. This sequence uses TRBV10-3 and TRBJ2-7; 7 bases in the junction line up with TRBD2. This receptor has the CDR3 CAISEGSGPSYEQYF. The DNA sequence is given as TGTGCCATCAGTGAGGGTAGCGGGCCTTCCTACGAGCAGTACTTC.